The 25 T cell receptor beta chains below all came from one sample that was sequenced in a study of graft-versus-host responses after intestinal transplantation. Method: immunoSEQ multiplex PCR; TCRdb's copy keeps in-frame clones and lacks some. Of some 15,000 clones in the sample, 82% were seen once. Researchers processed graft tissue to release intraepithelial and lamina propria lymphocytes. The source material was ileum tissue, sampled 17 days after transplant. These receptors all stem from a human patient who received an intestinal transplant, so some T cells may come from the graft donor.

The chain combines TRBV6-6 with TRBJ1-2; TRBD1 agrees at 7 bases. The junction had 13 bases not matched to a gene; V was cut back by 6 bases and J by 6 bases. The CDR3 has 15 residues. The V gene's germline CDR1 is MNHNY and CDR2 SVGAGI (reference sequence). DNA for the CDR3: TGTGCCAGCAGATCCGACAGGGTGGTGGAAGATGGCTACACCTTC. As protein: CASRSDRVVEDGYTF.

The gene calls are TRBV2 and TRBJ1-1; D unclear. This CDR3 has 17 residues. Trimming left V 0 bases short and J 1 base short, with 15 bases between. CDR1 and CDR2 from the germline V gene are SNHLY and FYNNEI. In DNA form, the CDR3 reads TGTGCCAGCAGTGAAGCGCCTCGCCGGGGTGCGAACACTGAAGCTTTCTTT. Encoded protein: CASSEAPRRGANTEAFF.

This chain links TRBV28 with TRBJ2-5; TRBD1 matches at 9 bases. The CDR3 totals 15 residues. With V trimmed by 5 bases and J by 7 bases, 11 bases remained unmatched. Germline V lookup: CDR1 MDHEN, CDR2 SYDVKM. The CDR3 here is CASSPSGDRVVTQYF. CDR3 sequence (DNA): TGTGCCAGCAGTCCATCGGGGGACAGGGTTGTGACCCAGTACTTC.

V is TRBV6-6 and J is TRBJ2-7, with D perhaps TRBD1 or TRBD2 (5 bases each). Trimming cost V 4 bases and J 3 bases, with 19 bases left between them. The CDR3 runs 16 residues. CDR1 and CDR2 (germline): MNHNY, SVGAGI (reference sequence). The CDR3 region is CASSSAGWDHHYEQYF. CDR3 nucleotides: TGTGCCAGCAGTTCTGCCGGGTGGGACCACCACTACGAGCAGTACTTC.

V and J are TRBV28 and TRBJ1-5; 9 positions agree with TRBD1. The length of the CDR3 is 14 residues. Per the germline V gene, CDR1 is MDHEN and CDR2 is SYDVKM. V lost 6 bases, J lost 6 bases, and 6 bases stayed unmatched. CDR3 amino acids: CASSSTGGSQPQHF. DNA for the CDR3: TGTGCCAGCAGCTCAACAGGGGGCAGTCAGCCCCAGCATTTT.

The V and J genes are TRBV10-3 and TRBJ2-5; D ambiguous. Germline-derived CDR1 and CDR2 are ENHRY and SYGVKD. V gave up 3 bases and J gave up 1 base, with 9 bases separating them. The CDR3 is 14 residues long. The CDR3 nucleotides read TGTGCCATCAGTGAATGGGTTTCCCAAGAGACCCAGTACTTC. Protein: CAISEWVSQETQYF.

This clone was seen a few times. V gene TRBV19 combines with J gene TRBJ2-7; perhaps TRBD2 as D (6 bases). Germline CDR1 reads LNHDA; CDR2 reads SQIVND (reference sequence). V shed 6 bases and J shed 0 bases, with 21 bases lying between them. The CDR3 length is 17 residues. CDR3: CASSQGRGGTSSYEQYF. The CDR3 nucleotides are TGTGCCAGTAGCCAAGGGAGAGGAGGGACCAGCTCCTACGAGCAGTACTTC.

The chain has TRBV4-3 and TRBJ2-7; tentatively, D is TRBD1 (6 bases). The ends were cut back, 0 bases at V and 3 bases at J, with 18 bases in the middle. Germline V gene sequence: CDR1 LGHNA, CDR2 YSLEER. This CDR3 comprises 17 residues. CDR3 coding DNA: TGCGCCAGCAGCCAAGATCAGGGCACAGGGCAAGTCTACGAGCAGTACTTC. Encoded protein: CASSQDQGTGQVYEQYF.

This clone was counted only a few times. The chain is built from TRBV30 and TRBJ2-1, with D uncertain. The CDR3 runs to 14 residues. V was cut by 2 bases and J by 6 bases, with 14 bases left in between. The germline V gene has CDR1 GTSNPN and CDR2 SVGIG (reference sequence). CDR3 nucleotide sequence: TGTGCCTGGAGTCCAGAGGTAGCTACCAATGAGCAGTTCTTC. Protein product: CAWSPEVATNEQFF.

The CDR3 protein is CASSLTGTYEQYF. CDR3 sequence (DNA): TGCGCCAGCAGCCTGACAGGGACCTACGAGCAGTACTTC. This sequence joins TRBV5-1 and TRBJ2-7; 7 bases agree with TRBD1. The V gene end was trimmed by 4 bases and the J gene end by 2 bases; junction bases not matched to a gene: 3. This CDR3 region has 13 residues. Germline CDR1 and CDR2: SGHRS and YFSETQ.

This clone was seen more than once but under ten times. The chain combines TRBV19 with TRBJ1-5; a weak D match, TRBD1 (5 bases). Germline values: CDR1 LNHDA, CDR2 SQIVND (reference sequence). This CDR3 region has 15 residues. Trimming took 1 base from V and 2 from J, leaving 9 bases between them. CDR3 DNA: TGTGCCAGTAGTATAGGGGGGTACGGCAATCAGCCCCAGCATTTT. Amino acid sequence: CASSIGGYGNQPQHF.

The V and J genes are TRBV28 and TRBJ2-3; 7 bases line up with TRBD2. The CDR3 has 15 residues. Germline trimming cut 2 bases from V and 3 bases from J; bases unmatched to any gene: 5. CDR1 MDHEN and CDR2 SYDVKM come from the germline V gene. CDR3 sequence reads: CASSLPGGETDTQYF. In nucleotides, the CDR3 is TGTGCCAGCAGTTTACCGGGAGGAGAAACAGATACGCAGTATTTT.

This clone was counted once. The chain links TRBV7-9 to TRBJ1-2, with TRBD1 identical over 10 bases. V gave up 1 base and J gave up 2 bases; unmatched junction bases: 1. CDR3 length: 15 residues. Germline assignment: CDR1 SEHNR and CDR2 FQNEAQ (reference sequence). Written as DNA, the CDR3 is TGTGCCAGCAGCTTAGGGACAGGGGGAAACTATGGCTACACCTTC. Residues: CASSLGTGGNYGYTF.

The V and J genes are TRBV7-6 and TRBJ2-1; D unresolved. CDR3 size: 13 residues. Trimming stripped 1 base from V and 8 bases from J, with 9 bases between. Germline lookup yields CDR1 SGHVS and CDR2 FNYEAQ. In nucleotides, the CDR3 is TGTGCCAGCAGCTTAGTTCCTAGTGATGAGCAGTTCTTC. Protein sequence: CASSLVPSDEQFF.

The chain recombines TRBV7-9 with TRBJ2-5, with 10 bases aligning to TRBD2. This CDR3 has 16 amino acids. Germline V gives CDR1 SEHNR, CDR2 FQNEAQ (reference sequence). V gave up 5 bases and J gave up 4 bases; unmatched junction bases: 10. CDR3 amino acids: CASSASSGRGAETQYF. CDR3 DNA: TGTGCCAGCAGCGCATCTAGCGGGAGAGGGGCAGAGACCCAGTACTTC.

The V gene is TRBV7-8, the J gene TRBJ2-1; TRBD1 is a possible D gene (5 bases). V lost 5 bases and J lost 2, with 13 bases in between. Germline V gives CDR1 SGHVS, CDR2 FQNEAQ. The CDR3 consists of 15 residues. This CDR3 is CASSPVTVPYNEQFF. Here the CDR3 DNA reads TGTGCCAGCAGCCCGGTGACAGTTCCCTACAATGAGCAGTTCTTC.

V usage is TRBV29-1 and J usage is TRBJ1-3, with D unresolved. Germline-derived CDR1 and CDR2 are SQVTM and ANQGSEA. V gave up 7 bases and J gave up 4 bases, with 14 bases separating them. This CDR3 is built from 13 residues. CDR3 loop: CSALGLMGNTIYF. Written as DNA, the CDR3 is TGCAGCGCCCTGGGTCTTATGGGAAACACCATATATTTT.

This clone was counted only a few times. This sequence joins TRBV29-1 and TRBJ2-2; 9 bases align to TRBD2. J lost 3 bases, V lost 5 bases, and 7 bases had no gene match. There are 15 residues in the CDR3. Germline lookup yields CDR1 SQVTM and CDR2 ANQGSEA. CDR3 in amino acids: CSVKSSGIYTGELFF. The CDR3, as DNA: TGCAGCGTTAAATCTAGCGGGATTTACACCGGGGAGCTGTTTTTT.

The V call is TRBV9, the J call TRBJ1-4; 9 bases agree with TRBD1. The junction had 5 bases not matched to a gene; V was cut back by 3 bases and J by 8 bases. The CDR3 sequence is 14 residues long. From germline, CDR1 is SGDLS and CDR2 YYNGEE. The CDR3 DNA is TGTGCCAGCAGCGCCGGGACAGGGAAGGAAAAACTGTTTTTT. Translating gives CASSAGTGKEKLFF.

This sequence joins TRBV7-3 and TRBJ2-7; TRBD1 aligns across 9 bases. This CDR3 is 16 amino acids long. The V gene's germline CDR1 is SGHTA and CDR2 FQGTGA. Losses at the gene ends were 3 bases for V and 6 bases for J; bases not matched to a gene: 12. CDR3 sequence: CASSFPDRGKSREQYF. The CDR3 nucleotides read TGTGCCAGCAGCTTTCCAGACAGGGGGAAAAGTCGCGAGCAGTACTTC.

The CDR3: CATATGAYEQYF. The CDR3 coding sequence is TGTGCCACGGCGACAGGGGCCTACGAGCAGTACTTC. This chain links TRBV10-3 with TRBJ2-7, with 8 bases that match TRBD1. Germline CDR1 and CDR2: ENHRY and SYGVKD. The CDR3 runs to 12 residues. Trimming at V came to 10 bases and at J to 2 bases, leaving 4 bases not matched to a gene.

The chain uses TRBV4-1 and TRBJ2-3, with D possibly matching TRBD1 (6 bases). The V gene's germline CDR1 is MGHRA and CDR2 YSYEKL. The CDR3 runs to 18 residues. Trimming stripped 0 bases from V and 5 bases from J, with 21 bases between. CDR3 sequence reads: CASSQEMGARGNLDTQYF. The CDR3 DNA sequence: TGCGCCAGCAGCCAAGAGATGGGGGCGCGAGGGAACTTAGATACGCAGTATTTT.

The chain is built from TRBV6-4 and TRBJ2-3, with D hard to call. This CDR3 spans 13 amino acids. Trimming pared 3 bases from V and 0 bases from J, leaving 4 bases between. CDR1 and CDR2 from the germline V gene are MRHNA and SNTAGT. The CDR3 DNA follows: TGTGCCAGCAGTGATGGTAGCACAGATACGCAGTATTTT. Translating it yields CASSDGSTDTQYF.

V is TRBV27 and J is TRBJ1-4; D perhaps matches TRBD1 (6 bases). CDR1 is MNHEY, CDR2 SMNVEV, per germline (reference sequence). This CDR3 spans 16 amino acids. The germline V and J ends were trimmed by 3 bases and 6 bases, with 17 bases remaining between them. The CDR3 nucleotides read TGTGCCAGCAGTTTGGTCCGTGGAGGGGGGGATGAAAAACTGTTTTTT. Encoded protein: CASSLVRGGGDEKLFF.

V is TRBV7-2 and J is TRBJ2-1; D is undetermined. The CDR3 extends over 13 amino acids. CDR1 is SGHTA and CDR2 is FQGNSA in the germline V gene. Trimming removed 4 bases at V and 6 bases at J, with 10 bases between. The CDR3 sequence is CASSYHHRNEQFF. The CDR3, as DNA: TGTGCCAGCAGCTATCACCACCGCAATGAGCAGTTCTTC. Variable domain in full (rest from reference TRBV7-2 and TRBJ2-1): GAGVSQSPSNKVTEKGKDVELRCDPISGHTALYWYRQSLGQGLEFLIYFQGNSAPDKSGLPSDRFSAERTGGSVSTLTIQRTQQEDSAVYLCASSYHHRNEQFFGPGTRLTVL.